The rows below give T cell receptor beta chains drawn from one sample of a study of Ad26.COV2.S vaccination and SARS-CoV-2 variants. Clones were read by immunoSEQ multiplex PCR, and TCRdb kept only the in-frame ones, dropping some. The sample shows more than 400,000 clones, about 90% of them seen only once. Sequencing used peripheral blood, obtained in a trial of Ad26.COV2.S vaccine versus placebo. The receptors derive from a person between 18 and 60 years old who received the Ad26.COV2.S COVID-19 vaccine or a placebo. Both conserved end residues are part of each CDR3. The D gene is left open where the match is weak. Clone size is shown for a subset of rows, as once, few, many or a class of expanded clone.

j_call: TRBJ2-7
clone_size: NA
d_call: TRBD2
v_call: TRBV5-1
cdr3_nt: TGCGCCAGCAGCTTGGGTAGCGGGGGACCGAACGAGCAGTACTTC
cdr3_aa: CASSLGSGGPNEQYF

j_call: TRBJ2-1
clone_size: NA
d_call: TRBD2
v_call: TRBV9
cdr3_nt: TGTGCCAGCAGCGTCTCTACTAGCGGGGGGGTATTCGGCGATGAGCAGTTCTTC
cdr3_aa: CASSVSTSGGVFGDEQFF

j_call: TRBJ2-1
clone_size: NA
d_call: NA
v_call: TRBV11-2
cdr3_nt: TGTGCCACCACTCTATCAAGCTCCTACAATGAGCAGTTCTTC
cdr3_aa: CATTLSSSYNEQFF

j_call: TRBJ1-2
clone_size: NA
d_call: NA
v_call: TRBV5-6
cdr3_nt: TGTGCCAGCAGCGTAACAGGCTACTATGGCTACACCTTC
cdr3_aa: CASSVTGYYGYTF

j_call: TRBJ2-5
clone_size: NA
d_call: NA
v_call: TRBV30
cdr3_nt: TGTGCCTGGAGTGTCGGCCGCGCAGAGACCCAGTACTTC
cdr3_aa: CAWSVGRAETQYF

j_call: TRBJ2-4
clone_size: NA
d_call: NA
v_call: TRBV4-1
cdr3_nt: TGCGCCAGCAGCCAAGGGTCGGCGAGGGGGGCGGCCAAAAACATTCAGTACTTC
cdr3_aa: CASSQGSARGAAKNIQYF

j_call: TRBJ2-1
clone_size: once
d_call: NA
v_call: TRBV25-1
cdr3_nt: TGTGCCAGCAGTGAATTTGGACTACGAGACAATGAGCAGTTCTTC
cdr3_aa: CASSEFGLRDNEQFF

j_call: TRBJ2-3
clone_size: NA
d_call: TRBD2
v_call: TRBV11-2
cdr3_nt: TGTGCCAGCAGCCCCTGGGGGAAAGCGGGGCGAAACTACAGCGGGCAGTATTTT
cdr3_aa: CASSPWGKAGRNYSGQYF

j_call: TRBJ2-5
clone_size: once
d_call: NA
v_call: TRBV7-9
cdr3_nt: TGTGCCAGCAGCTTGTGGGGGGGGCCGGGGACCCAGTACTTC
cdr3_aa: CASSLWGGPGTQYF

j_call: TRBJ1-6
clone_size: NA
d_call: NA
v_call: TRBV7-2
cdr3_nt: TGTGCCAGCAGAGAGAGGACATCCGCTCAGAATTCACCCCTCCACTTT
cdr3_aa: CASRERTSAQNSPLHF

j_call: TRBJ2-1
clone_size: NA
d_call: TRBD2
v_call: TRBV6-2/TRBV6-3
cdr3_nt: TGTGCCAGCAGTCAGCTAGCGGGGGTATCGGATGAGCAGTTCTTC
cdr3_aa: CASSQLAGVSDEQFF

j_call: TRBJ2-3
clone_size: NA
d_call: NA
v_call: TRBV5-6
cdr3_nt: TGTGCCAGCAGCCCCTTCCGAGATACGCAGTATTTT
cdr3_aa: CASSPFRDTQYF

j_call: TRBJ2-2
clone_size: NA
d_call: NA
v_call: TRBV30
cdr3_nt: TGTGCCTGGAAGACTTGGCCGACGAACACCGGGGAGCTGTTTTTT
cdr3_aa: CAWKTWPTNTGELFF

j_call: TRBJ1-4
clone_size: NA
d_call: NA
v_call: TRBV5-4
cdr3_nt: TGTGCCAGCAGCTTTAAAATTCGCGGACACCCGACACACAATAATGAAAAACTGTTTTTT
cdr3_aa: CASSFKIRGHPTHNNEKLFF

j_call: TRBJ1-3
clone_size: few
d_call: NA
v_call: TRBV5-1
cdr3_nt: TGCGCCAGCAGCCTAGTTGGAGGGAGCTCAGGAAACACCATATATTTT
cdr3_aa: CASSLVGGSSGNTIYF

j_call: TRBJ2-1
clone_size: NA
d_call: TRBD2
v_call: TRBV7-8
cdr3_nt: TGTGCCAGCAGCCCGATAGCCGGGACTAGCTTTCTGAATGAGCAGTTCTTC
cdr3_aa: CASSPIAGTSFLNEQFF

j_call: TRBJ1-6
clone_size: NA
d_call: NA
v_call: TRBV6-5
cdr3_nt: TGTGCCAGCAGTCTCGCCAGGGATAATTCACCCCTCCACTTT
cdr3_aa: CASSLARDNSPLHF

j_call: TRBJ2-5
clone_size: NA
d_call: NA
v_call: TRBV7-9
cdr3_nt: TGTGCCAGCAGCTTAGCCTTACTAGGAGGCCAAGAGACCCAGTACTTC
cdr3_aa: CASSLALLGGQETQYF

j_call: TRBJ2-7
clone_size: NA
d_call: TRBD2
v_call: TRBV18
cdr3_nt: TGTGCCAGCTCACCACCCGGGACTAGCGGGGGGGGCACGGAGTACTTC
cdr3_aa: CASSPPGTSGGGTEYF

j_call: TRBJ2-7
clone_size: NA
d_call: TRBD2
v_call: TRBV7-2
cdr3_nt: TGTGCCAGCAGACGACTAGCGGGGGGTGTGTACGAGCAGTACTTC
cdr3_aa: CASRRLAGGVYEQYF

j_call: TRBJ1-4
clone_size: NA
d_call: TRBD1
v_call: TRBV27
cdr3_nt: TGTGCCAGCAGTGACAGGGGCTCAACTAATGAAAAACTGTTTTTT
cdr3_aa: CASSDRGSTNEKLFF

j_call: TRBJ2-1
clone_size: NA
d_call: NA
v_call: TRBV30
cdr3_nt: TGTGCCTGGAGGAGCCGGGGGTCCGTTGAGCAGTTCTTC
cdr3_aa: CAWRSRGSVEQFF

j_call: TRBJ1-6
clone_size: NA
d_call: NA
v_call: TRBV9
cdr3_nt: TGTGCCAGCAGCCTCAGGGAAGGTAATTCACCCCTCCACTTT
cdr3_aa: CASSLREGNSPLHF

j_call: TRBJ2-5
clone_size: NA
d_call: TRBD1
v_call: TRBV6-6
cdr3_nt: TGTGCCAGCAGTTACAGGGGGCATGAGACCCAGTACTTC
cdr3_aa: CASSYRGHETQYF

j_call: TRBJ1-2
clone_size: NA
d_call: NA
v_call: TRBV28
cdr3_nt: TGTGCCAGCAGCCCGATCGACAGACCCAACTATGGCTACACCTTC
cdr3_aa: CASSPIDRPNYGYTF

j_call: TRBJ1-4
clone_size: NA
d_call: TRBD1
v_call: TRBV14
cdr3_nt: TGTGCCAGCAGCCTGGGACAGGGCGCGACTACTAATGAAAAACTGTTTTTT
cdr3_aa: CASSLGQGATTNEKLFF

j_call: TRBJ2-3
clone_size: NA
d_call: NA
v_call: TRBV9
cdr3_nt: TGTGCCAGCAGCGTAGTACATCCCGATACGCAGTATTTT
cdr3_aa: CASSVVHPDTQYF

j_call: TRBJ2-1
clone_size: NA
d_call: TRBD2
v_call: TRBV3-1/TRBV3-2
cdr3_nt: TGTGCCAGCAGCCACCTCGGGCTAGCGGGAAATGAGCAGTTCTTC
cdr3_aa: CASSHLGLAGNEQFF

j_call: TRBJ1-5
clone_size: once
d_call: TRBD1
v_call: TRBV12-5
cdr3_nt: TGTGCTAGTGGTCCCGGACAGGGTCCTCAGCCCCAGCATTTT
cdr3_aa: CASGPGQGPQPQHF

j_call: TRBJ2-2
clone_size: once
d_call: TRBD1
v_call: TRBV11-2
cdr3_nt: TGTGCCAGCAGCCCCCGGACAGGGGGGGCGAACACCGGGGAGCTGTTTTTT
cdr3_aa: CASSPRTGGANTGELFF

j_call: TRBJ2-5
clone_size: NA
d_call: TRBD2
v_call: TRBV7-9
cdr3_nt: TGTGCCAGCAGCTTAGGGAAAGCGGGGGGCCTCGGAGAGACCCAGTACTTC
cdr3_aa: CASSLGKAGGLGETQYF

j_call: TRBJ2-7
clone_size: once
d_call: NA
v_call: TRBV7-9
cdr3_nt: TGTGCCAGCAGCCTGACAGGTCCCTACGAGCAGTACTTC
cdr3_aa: CASSLTGPYEQYF